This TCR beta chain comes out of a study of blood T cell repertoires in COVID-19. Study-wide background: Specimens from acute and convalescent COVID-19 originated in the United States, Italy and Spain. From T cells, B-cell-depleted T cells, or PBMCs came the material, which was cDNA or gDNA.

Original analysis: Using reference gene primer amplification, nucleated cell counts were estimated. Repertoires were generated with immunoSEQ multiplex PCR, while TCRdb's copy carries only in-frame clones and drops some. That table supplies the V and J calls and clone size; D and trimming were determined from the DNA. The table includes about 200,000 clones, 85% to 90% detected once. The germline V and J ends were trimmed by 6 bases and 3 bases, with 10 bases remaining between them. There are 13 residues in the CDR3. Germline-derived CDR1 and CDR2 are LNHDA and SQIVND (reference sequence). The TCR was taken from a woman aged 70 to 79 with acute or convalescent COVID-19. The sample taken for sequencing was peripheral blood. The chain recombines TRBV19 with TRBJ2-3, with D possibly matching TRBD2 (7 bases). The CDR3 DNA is TGTGCCAGTAGGGGGAGGGGGACAGATACGCAGTATTTT. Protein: CASRGRGTDTQYF.